The entry below gives a single TCR beta chain sequence along with its context. Its matching antigen is unknown. The record originates from a study of PD-1 blockade in mismatch repair-deficient tumors. General study points: Tumor-resident clones, often undetectable pretreatment in blood, expanded then contracted after pembrolizumab.

Three pembrolizumab responders had their TCRs sequenced. Assay used: immunoSEQ multiplex PCR; TCRdb lists only in-frame clones, some missing. This table holds tens of thousands of clones, roughly 75% found once. The sequence was collected from an adult with mismatch repair-deficient cancer. The sample in question was peripheral blood, obtained 4 weeks after starting pembrolizumab.

This CDR3 reads CASSIELNRGDYGYTF. CDR3 DNA: TGTGCCAGTAGTATAGAGCTCAACAGGGGAGACTATGGCTACACCTTC. V and J are TRBV19 and TRBJ1-2, with 7 bases fitting TRBD1. Per germline, CDR1 LNHDA and CDR2 SQIVND (reference sequence). The CDR3 totals 16 residues. V was clipped by 0 bases and J by 3 bases; unmatched bases: 7.